This is a list of T cell receptor beta chains from one sample in a study of T-cell reconstitution after alpha-beta-depleted transplantation in children. TCRdb analysed the PCR reads with MiXCR anew, one entry per CDR3 protein. The sample lists about 980,000 distinct CDR3 sequences; about 29% were seen once. The input for sequencing was PBMCs, mostly from graft donor cells, taken 360 days after TCRalphabeta/CD19-depleted stem cell transplant. These receptors were obtained from a boy younger than two who had a stem cell transplant for SCID, so the T cells may come from the graft donor. Both conserved end residues are part of each CDR3. A D gene is named only where the DNA matches it firmly. The size entry is marked missing in some rows and otherwise reads once, few, many or a size class.

TRBJ2-5	few	TRBV7-6	-	CASSPHPQETQYF	TGTGCCAGCAGCCCCCACCCCCAAGAGACCCAGTACTTC
TRBJ2-1	many	TRBV20-1	-	CSAHGRPMGEQFF	TGCAGTGCTCATGGGAGGCCCATGGGCGAGCAGTTCTTC
TRBJ2-3	-	TRBV11-2	-	CASSLDGVGPGDTQYF	TGTGCCAGCAGCTTAGATGGTGTGGGGCCCGGAGATACGCAGTATTTT
TRBJ2-7	many	TRBV20-1	-	CSANLRGMIYEQYF	TGCAGTGCAAACCTCCGGGGAATGATCTACGAGCAGTACTTC
TRBJ2-1	few	TRBV5-1	-	CASSLTGEGSYNEQFF	TGCGCCAGCAGCTTGACAGGGGAGGGGTCCTACAATGAGCAGTTCTTC
TRBJ2-3	-	TRBV27	TRBD2	CASSPRLAGERTDTQYF	TGTGCCAGCAGTCCCCGACTAGCGGGGGAGCGAACAGATACGCAGTATTTT
TRBJ2-1	few	TRBV10-3	-	CAISEGYLAHNEQFF	TGTGCCATCAGTGAGGGCTACTTAGCCCACAATGAGCAGTTCTTC
TRBJ2-7	few	TRBV6-1	TRBD1	CASRNRGTYYEQYF	TGTGCCAGCAGGAACAGGGGGACTTACTACGAGCAGTACTTC
TRBJ2-2	-	TRBV12-3/TRBV12-4	-	CASRSNRASNTGELFF	TGTGCCAGCAGATCAAACAGGGCCTCGAACACCGGGGAGCTGTTTTTT
TRBJ2-1	-	TRBV20-1	TRBD2	CSVDRTISGGSYNEQFF	TGCAGTGTAGACCGGACCATCAGCGGGGGCTCCTACAATGAGCAGTTCTTC
TRBJ1-1	-	TRBV21-1	-	CASRQANTEAFF	TGTGCCAGCAGACAGGCTAACACTGAAGCTTTCTTT
TRBJ2-1	-	TRBV15	-	CATSREADYNEQFF	TGTGCCACCAGCAGAGAGGCGGATTACAATGAGCAGTTCTTC
TRBJ1-2	few	TRBV20-1	TRBD1	CSARVRTGDYGYTF	TGCAGTGCTAGAGTTAGGACAGGGGACTATGGCTACACCTTC
TRBJ2-7	once	TRBV15	-	CATSRVRTGGNEQYF	TGTGCCACCAGCAGAGTACGGACAGGAGGGAACGAGCAGTACTTC
TRBJ2-2	-	TRBV10-1	-	CASTTPGRENTGELFF	TGCGCCAGCACCACACCGGGACGGGAGAACACCGGGGAGCTGTTTTTT
TRBJ2-1	-	TRBV12-3/TRBV12-4	-	CASSFVGGPNEQFF	TGTGCCAGCAGTTTCGTGGGGGGGCCGAATGAGCAGTTCTTC
TRBJ1-1	-	TRBV7-8	-	CASSSRLGSMNTEAFF	TGTGCCAGCAGCTCGCGTCTGGGAAGTATGAACACTGAAGCTTTCTTT
TRBJ2-7	-	TRBV28	-	CASSPPRDTYEQYF	TGTGCCAGCAGTCCACCCAGGGACACCTACGAGCAGTACTTC
TRBJ1-2	-	TRBV6-1	-	CASSRSQGANYGYTF	TGTGCCAGCAGTCGATCACAGGGAGCTAACTATGGCTACACCTTC
TRBJ1-1	-	TRBV7-3	-	CASSSQPHRINTEAFF	TGTGCCAGCAGCTCCCAGCCCCACAGAATTAACACTGAAGCTTTCTTT
TRBJ1-1	-	TRBV5-1	-	CASSSDLLRGAFF	TGCGCCAGCAGCTCGGACCTACTAAGGGGAGCTTTCTTT
TRBJ2-1	few	TRBV28	-	CASSFNGGGHNEQFF	TGTGCCAGCAGTTTCAATGGAGGGGGCCACAATGAGCAGTTCTTC
TRBJ2-5	few	TRBV15	-	CATSRDGSRWGETQYF	TGTGCCACCAGCAGAGATGGGTCCAGGTGGGGAGAGACCCAGTACTTC
TRBJ2-2	-	TRBV4-2	-	CASSPEMARAGELFF	TGTGCCAGCAGCCCCGAAATGGCTAGGGCCGGGGAGCTGTTTTTT
TRBJ2-3	few	TRBV9	-	CASSVVPGGTDTQYF	TGTGCCAGCAGCGTAGTCCCCGGGGGCACAGATACGCAGTATTTT
TRBJ2-3	many	TRBV29-1	-	CSVGSTDTQYF	TGCAGTGTCGGTAGCACAGATACGCAGTATTTT
TRBJ2-1	few	TRBV20-1	-	CSALQGHDEQFF	TGCAGTGCTTTACAGGGACACGATGAGCAGTTCTTC
TRBJ1-1	-	TRBV6-2/TRBV6-3	-	CASSYGELNTEAFF	TGTGCCAGCAGTTACGGGGAATTGAACACTGAAGCTTTCTTT
TRBJ2-2	-	TRBV12-3/TRBV12-4	-	CASSTAKWGAGTGELFF	TGTGCCAGCAGCACAGCTAAGTGGGGGGCCGGCACCGGGGAGCTGTTTTTT
TRBJ1-1	-	TRBV7-8	-	CASSLAYQGYTEAFF	TGTGCCAGCAGCTTAGCATACCAGGGCTACACTGAAGCTTTCTTT
TRBJ2-5	few	TRBV5-1	-	CASSRPQETQYF	TGCGCCAGCAGCCGTCCCCAAGAGACCCAGTACTTC
TRBJ1-3	-	TRBV20-1	-	CSRNERLSGNTIYF	TGCAGCCGGAATGAACGCCTCTCTGGAAACACCATATATTTT
TRBJ2-3	-	TRBV12-3/TRBV12-4	-	CASSFFYIGGRGSTDTQYF	TGTGCCAGCAGTTTTTTTTACATAGGGGGTAGGGGAAGCACAGATACGCAGTATTTT
TRBJ2-6	-	TRBV12-3/TRBV12-4	TRBD1	CASSFDRSTGAGANVLTF	TGTGCCAGCAGTTTTGATAGGTCCACAGGGGCTGGGGCCAACGTCCTGACTTTC
TRBJ2-3	-	TRBV7-6	TRBD2	CASRLSGGFGTDTQYF	TGTGCCAGCAGACTCAGCGGGGGGTTCGGGACAGATACGCAGTATTTT
TRBJ1-1	-	TRBV5-1	-	CASSWARGTNTEAFF	TGCGCCAGCAGCTGGGCCCGGGGAACAAACACTGAAGCTTTCTTT
TRBJ2-2	few	TRBV9	TRBD2	CASSARLAGVGELFF	TGTGCCAGCAGCGCCAGACTAGCGGGGGTCGGGGAGCTGTTTTTT
TRBJ2-7	few	TRBV6-1	TRBD1	CASRTGTGSYEQYF	TGTGCCAGCAGAACCGGGACAGGGTCCTACGAGCAGTACTTC
TRBJ2-7	-	TRBV4-2	-	CASSQEAGLFYEQYF	TGTGCCAGCAGCCAAGAGGCAGGTCTCTTCTACGAGCAGTACTTC
TRBJ2-7	-	TRBV6-1	TRBD1	CASRVVDRGYEQYF	TGTGCCAGCCGGGTTGTGGACAGGGGTTACGAGCAGTACTTC
TRBJ1-2	-	TRBV7-2	TRBD1	CASSLTLQGIKVYGYTF	TGTGCCAGCAGCTTGACCCTACAGGGGATAAAGGTCTATGGCTACACCTTC
TRBJ1-1	-	TRBV12-3/TRBV12-4	-	CASSDDRTEAFF	TGTGCCAGCAGTGACGACAGAACTGAAGCTTTCTTT
TRBJ2-2	few	TRBV12-3/TRBV12-4	-	CASSLSSEIGELFF	TGTGCCAGCAGTTTAAGCTCGGAGATCGGGGAGCTGTTTTTT
TRBJ2-2	-	TRBV4-1	-	CASSQETGVNTGELFF	TGCGCCAGCAGCCAAGAGACGGGGGTCAACACCGGGGAGCTGTTTTTT
TRBJ2-5	-	TRBV7-9	TRBD1	CASSPSTGSETQYF	TGTGCCAGCAGCCCTTCGACAGGGTCTGAGACCCAGTACTTC
TRBJ2-3	-	TRBV5-1	-	CASSLVSSPDTQYF	TGCGCCAGCAGCTTGGTATCTAGCCCAGATACGCAGTATTTT
TRBJ1-6	-	TRBV2	-	CASSGRETNSPLHF	TGTGCCAGCAGTGGAAGGGAAACGAATTCACCCCTCCACTTT
TRBJ2-3	few	TRBV20-1	TRBD1	CSARDLTGSIDTQYF	TGCAGTGCTAGAGACTTGACAGGGAGCATTGATACGCAGTATTTT
TRBJ2-7	-	TRBV2	-	CASSHFGLGEQYF	TGTGCCAGCAGTCACTTTGGACTCGGGGAGCAGTACTTC
TRBJ2-1	-	TRBV18	-	CASSPLLTVSSYNEQFF	TGTGCCAGCTCACCACTCCTGACCGTGAGCTCCTACAATGAGCAGTTCTTC
TRBJ2-7	many	TRBV5-1	-	CASSQGGKASYEQYF	TGCGCCAGCAGCCAGGGGGGGAAGGCCTCCTACGAGCAGTACTTC
TRBJ2-1	-	TRBV20-1	TRBD2	CSATTRPSGGPLGSNEQFF	TGCAGTGCTACCACACGGCCTAGCGGGGGCCCGCTTGGGTCCAATGAGCAGTTCTTC
TRBJ1-1	few	TRBV15	-	CATSRDFKGPTEAFF	TGTGCCACCAGCAGAGATTTTAAGGGGCCGACTGAAGCTTTCTTT
TRBJ1-1	-	TRBV28	-	CASSFLRELHTEAFF	TGTGCCAGCAGTTTTCTCCGGGAGCTTCACACTGAAGCTTTCTTT
TRBJ1-3	many	TRBV25-1	-	CASSPGGSGNTIYF	TGTGCCAGCAGCCCCGGGGGCTCTGGAAACACCATATATTTT
TRBJ2-7	-	TRBV29-1	-	CSVEDRRQGMPYEQYF	TGCAGCGTTGAAGACAGGCGGCAGGGGATGCCCTACGAGCAGTACTTC
TRBJ2-7	-	TRBV6-1	TRBD1	CASRSRDSRYEQYF	TGTGCCAGCAGGTCCCGGGACAGTCGCTACGAGCAGTACTTC
TRBJ2-1	-	TRBV4-1	-	CASSQDFFDFREQFF	TGCGCCAGCAGCCAAGATTTCTTTGATTTCCGGGAGCAGTTCTTC